The 5 T cell receptor beta chains given below trace back to one sample, sequenced in a study of T cell responses to AZD1222 COVID-19 vaccine. Assay: immunoSEQ multiplex PCR; the TCRdb copy retains only in-frame clones and omits some. The sample consists of approximately 150,000 clones, 90% to 95% of them appearing once. This sample comprised peripheral blood, obtained after recovery from COVID-19. Receptors originate from an adult who had recovered from COVID-19.

This chain uses TRBV19 with TRBJ1-5; no definite D call. The V gene's germline CDR1 is LNHDA and CDR2 SQIVND (reference sequence). Trimming stripped 3 bases from V and 4 bases from J, with 25 bases between. The CDR3 covers 19 residues. CDR3 sequence: CASSITTPTTIQWNQPQHF. CDR3 DNA sequence: TGTGCCAGTAGTATTACGACTCCTACGACGATTCAATGGAATCAGCCCCAGCATTTT.

The chain links TRBV5-1 to TRBJ1-1; perhaps TRBD1 as D (5 bases). V lost 4 bases and J lost 0, with 13 bases in between. CDR3 length: 15 residues. Per the germline V gene, CDR1 is SGHRS and CDR2 is YFSETQ. The CDR3 is CASSVQTALNTEAFF. The CDR3 DNA is TGCGCCAGCAGCGTGCAGACAGCTTTGAACACTGAAGCTTTCTTT.

V is TRBV6-5 and J is TRBJ1-2; D is possibly TRBD1 (6 bases). The V end was cut by 5 bases, the J end by 4 bases, with 11 bases between. CDR3 length: 13 residues. Per germline, CDR1 MNHEY and CDR2 SVGAGI. CDR3 in DNA: TGTGCCAGCAGTCACAGGGACTCCTATGGCTACACCTTC. Amino acid sequence: CASSHRDSYGYTF.

This chain joins TRBV12-3 or TRBV12-4 and TRBJ1-2, with unresolved D. CDR3 length: 13 residues. Trimming removed 2 bases at V and 3 bases at J, with 7 bases between. This chain's CDR3 is CASSLSNHYGYTF. DNA of the CDR3: TGTGCCAGCAGTTTATCCAACCACTATGGCTACACCTTC.

This sequence joins TRBV9 and TRBJ2-1; 8 nucleotides line up with TRBD2. Germline CDR1 and CDR2: SGDLS and YYNGEE. Losses at the gene ends were 4 bases for V and 3 bases for J; bases not matched to a gene: 6. CDR3 length: 15 amino acids. CDR3 in amino acids: CASSRTSSNYNEQFF. The CDR3, as DNA: TGTGCCAGCAGCAGGACTAGCAGCAACTACAATGAGCAGTTCTTC.